The clone carrying this T cell receptor beta chain was detected many times. No antigen is known for it. Trimming removed 0 bases at V and 8 bases at J, with 7 bases between. The CDR3 is made up of 12 amino acids. The data are from a study of T cells after yellow fever vaccination. Study overall: With SMART-Seq v4 Ultra Low Input, the fractions containing low cell numbers were prepared. Study-level findings and limits: Detected again after the booster were most primary-vaccination clones, at roughly 95% CD4 and nearly 90% CD8. Peaking on day 5 versus 15, the secondary response was faster but weaker.

A universal primer site and UMIs were added as TCR cDNA was made by 5'RACE template switching. MiXCR, applied by TCRdb to the 5' RACE reads, yields one record per CDR3 protein. The table lists over 130,000 distinct CDR3 sequences, roughly 8.2% of them singletons. The rearrangement uses TRBV12-3 or TRBV12-4 and TRBJ2-5; D unresolved. This clonotype originated in a young man who received the YFV17D yellow fever vaccine. Sample: CD4+ T cells sorted from PBMCs, taken 5 days after the yellow fever booster vaccination. CDR3 in amino acids: CASSLAAGTQYF. The CDR3 region has the DNA TGTGCCAGCAGTTTAGCGGCCGGCACCCAGTACTTC.